This T cell receptor beta chain is drawn from a study of T cell repertoires in cytomegalovirus infection. Background on the study: Recently identified HLA-C-restricted CMV epitopes were among the peptides used. An indication of both CMV infection and matching HLA type came from public TCR beta signatures.

A word on this clonotype: Its antigen is unidentified.

TCRdb used MiXCR to reprocess the reads, holding one entry per CDR3 protein. The repertoire holds 80,000 or so distinct CDR3 sequences, with more than 20% as singletons. Overall study findings and caveats: The ex vivo response was dominated by HLA-C-restricted CMV-specific TCR beta clonotypes.

This CDR3 has 14 amino acids. The V gene's germline CDR1 is SGHTA and CDR2 FQGTGA. V gave up 4 bases and J gave up 3 bases, with 13 bases separating them. The sequences come from CD8+ T cells from cultured PBMCs, collected from culture after CMV antigen stimulation. The chain links TRBV7-3 to TRBJ2-7; TRBD1 might be the D (5 bases). This clonotype was sampled from a human donor in good health (CMV status not recorded). Some clones in this sample may be carry-over from other donors' samples. CDR3 coding DNA: TGTGCCAGCAGCTCCCTAGGGGCTGGCTACGAGCAGTACTTC. Translated: CASSSLGAGYEQYF.